The source of this T cell receptor beta chain is a study of technical replicates of blood from a few donors (dated by TCRdb to 2015 to 2018). The library came from the immunoSEQ multiplex PCR assay. The table comes from immuneACCESS by way of TCRdb, which keeps in-frame sequences with V and J called. Part of the clones is missing from these tables; in studies checked, under half for an unresolved V gene and the rest for unknown reasons. Recorded for this sample are more than 90,000 clones; over 95% of them occurred a single time. The ten biggest clones cover approximately 0.21% of the sample. A remark on this clone: Its target antigen remains unknown. Nothing much larger sits one base from this clone, and base qualities are not available.

Including cysteine and phenylalanine, the CDR3 has 13 amino acids. Only the CDR3 portion is preserved as DNA: 39 bases, with reading frame beginning at the first base. CDR1 SGHTA and CDR2 FQGTGA were looked up in the germline V gene. V is cut by 1 base and J by 6 bases, and the space between the germline ends is 9 bases. Sequenced material: T cells isolated from PBMCs. The sequence came from a human donor in good health. Recombination linked TRBV7-3 to TRBJ2-5; matching of 6 bases hints at TRBD2 as the D gene. The CDR3 region has the sequence CASSLNGGKTQYF. The DNA is TGTGCCAGCAGCTTAAACGGGGGTAAGACCCAGTACTTC.